This passage covers 3 T cell receptor beta chains from one sample sequenced in a study of identical twins. MiXCR was run by TCRdb on the 5' RACE reads, yielding one entry per CDR3 protein. The table has 1.5 million to 2 million distinct CDR3 sequences, about 30% seen once. Sequences were obtained from cord blood. The receptor source for this set is a newborn girl in good health.

J is TRBJ2-2 and V is TRBV20-1; TRBD2 matches at 7 bases. The CDR3 is 14 amino acids. With 3 bases clipped from V and 5 bases from J, the junction kept 6 bases outside the gene matches. Germline-derived CDR1 and CDR2 are DFQATT and SNEGSKA (reference sequence). The chain's CDR3 is CSASLPGGTGELFF. CDR3 in DNA: TGCAGTGCTAGTCTCCCGGGGGGAACCGGGGAGCTGTTTTTT.

This clonotype was detected only a few times. This chain uses TRBV7-6 with TRBJ2-5; tentatively, D is TRBD2 (6 bases). Germline lookup yields CDR1 SGHVS and CDR2 FNYEAQ. This CDR3 contains 16 residues. V dropped 1 base and J dropped 2 bases, with 14 bases sitting between them. CDR3 amino acids: CASSLVAARAQETQYF. The CDR3 DNA follows: TGTGCCAGCAGCTTAGTAGCGGCTAGGGCTCAAGAGACCCAGTACTTC.

The rearrangement joins TRBV28 to TRBJ2-7; either TRBD1 or TRBD2 may fit D (5 bases each). V dropped 1 base and J dropped 4 bases, with 8 bases sitting between them. The CDR3 is made up of 13 amino acids. Germline loops: CDR1 MDHEN, CDR2 SYDVKM. The CDR3 loop is CASSLLWGYEQYF. CDR3 DNA sequence: TGTGCCAGCAGTTTATTGTGGGGGTACGAGCAGTACTTC.